This T cell receptor (beta chain) derives from a study of CD8 T cells in Susac syndrome (dated by TCRdb to about 2019). A note on the overall study: Among the Susac syndrome patients who were sequenced, clinically active disease was present in six and clinical remission was observed in 8 or 9. At blood withdrawal, Susac syndrome patients were therapy-naive, treated with corticosteroids (with IVIg additionally given to some), or treated with IVIg alone. Whether CD8+ T cell activation and differentiation in Susac syndrome was antigen driven was tested using repertoire sequencing. CD8+ T cell repertoire clonality was compared between fewer than 13 healthy donors, some 14 Susac syndrome patients and around 16 multiple sclerosis patients.

Peripheral blood CD8+ and CD4+ T cells from healthy donors, Susac syndrome patients and multiple sclerosis patients were profiled using high-throughput TCR beta sequencing. The Susac syndrome patients fulfilled recently defined diagnostic criteria for definite or probable disease. Bulk CD8+ and CD4+ T cells were purified by magnetic negative isolation, while CD8+ TEMRA cells were enriched using FACS. Blood was collected in EDTA tubes and processed within 24 hours, with PBMCs isolated through density gradient centrifugation. PBMCs intended for TCR sequencing were frozen in liquid nitrogen and were later thawed in a 37 degrees C water bath. A purity of at least 90% was achieved for sorted or isolated CD4+, CD8+ and CD8+ TEMRA cells. RNA was extracted using the RNeasy kit, and roughly 0.5 to 1 microgram was reverse transcribed with random hexamers. TCR beta CDR3 regions were amplified with the immunoSEQ multiplex PCR assay covering 54 Vbeta and 13 Jbeta segments. To correct PCR amplification bias, a synthetic template baseline was used for both primer optimization and computational correction. Per the authors' processing: Only productive sequences were kept, with reads annotated to V, D and J genes according to IMGT and analyzed in immunoSEQ Analyzer. Clonality was calculated as one minus the Shannon entropy normalized by log2 of the number of productive unique sequences. For each patient and control, public and private clones were evaluated among the 100 most prevalent clones. A clone was defined as Susac-specific if it was absent from the healthy and MS cohorts, from approximately 980 published viral clones and from other ImmuneACCESS disease sequences. Using fastp at Q25 and MiXCR, TCRdb reprocessed the public reads and kept productive beta chains. Here each entry gathers all rows of one CDR3 protein and keeps the most common genes and DNA. These V and J calls rely on TCRdb rather than the paper's analysis. This sample is represented by about 150,000 distinct CDR3 sequences; approximately 95% of them were singletons. The ten largest clones represent approximately 0.18% of the sample.

Via the germline V gene, CDR1 is SQVTM and CDR2 ANQGSEA. Measured from the cysteine to the phenylalanine, the CDR3 is 11 residues long. Only CDR3 DNA remains: 33 bases, in frame from the first base. Cut back by 5 bases and 7 bases, the V and J ends lie 9 bases apart. General findings and caveats noted by the study authors: Clonal expansion was observed in Susac syndrome CD8+ repertoires, with the highest expansion in CD8+ TEMRA cells and greater expansion in clinically active than in remitting patients. The TCR sequencing and HLA analysis was acknowledged to have included a relatively small number of individuals. Looking at Susac-specific public clones, the researchers identified over 15 in the total CD8+ repertoire and a few in the CD8+ TEMRA repertoire.

Comment on this clonotype: The clone's antigen remains unknown. Base qualities are not at hand, and no much larger clone is one base apart.

The clonotype originates from a human donor with Susac syndrome. Source material: CD8+ T cells from PBMCs. This chain joins TRBV29-1 to TRBJ1-3; confidence is insufficient to name the D gene. The CDR3 reads CSVPRENTIYF. The DNA reads TGCAGCGTTCCGAGGGAGAACACCATATATTTT.